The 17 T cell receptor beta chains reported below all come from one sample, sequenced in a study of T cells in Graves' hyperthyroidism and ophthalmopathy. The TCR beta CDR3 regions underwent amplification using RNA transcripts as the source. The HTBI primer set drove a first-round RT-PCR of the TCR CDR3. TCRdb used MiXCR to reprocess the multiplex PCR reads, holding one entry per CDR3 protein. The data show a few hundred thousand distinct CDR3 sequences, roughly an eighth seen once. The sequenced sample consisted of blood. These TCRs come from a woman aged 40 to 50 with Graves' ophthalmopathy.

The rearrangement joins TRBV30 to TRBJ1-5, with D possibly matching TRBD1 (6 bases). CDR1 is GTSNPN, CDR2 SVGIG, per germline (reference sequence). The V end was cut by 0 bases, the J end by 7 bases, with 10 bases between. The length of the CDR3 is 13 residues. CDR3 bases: TGTGCCTGGAGTGTACAGGGACGGCAGCCCCAGCATTTT. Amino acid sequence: CAWSVQGRQPQHF. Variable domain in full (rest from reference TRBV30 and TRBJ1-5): SQTIHQWPATLVQPVGSPLSLECTVEGTSNPNLYWYRQAAGRGLQLLFYSVGIGQISSEVPQNLSASRPQDRQFILSSKKLLLSDSGFYLCAWSVQGRQPQHFGDGTRLSIL.

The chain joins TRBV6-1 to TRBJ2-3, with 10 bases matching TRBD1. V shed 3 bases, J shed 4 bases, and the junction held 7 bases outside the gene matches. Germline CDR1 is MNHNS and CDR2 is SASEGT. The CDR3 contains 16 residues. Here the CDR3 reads CASSETGGQGADTQYF. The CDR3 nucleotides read TGTGCCAGCAGTGAGACAGGGGGCCAGGGAGCAGATACGCAGTATTTT.

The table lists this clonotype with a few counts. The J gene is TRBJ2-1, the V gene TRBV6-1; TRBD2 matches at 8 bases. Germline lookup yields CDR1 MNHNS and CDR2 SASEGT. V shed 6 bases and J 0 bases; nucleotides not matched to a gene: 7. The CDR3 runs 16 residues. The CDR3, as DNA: TGTGCCAGCAGCAACCTACTAGCGGTCTCCTACAATGAGCAGTTCTTC. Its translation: CASSNLLAVSYNEQFF.

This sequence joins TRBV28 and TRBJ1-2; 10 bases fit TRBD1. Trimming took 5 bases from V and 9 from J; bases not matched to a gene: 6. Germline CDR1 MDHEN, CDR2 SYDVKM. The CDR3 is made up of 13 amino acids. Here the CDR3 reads CASSIDRGLSYTF. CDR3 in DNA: TGTGCCAGCAGTATCGACAGGGGGCTTAGCTACACCTTC.

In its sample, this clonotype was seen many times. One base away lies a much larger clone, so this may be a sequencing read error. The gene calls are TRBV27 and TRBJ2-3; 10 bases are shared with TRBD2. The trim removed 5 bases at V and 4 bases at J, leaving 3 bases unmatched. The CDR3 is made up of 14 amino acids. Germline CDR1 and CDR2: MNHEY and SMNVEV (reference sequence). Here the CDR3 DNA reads TGTGCCAGCAGTACCGGACTAGCGGCAGATACGCAGTATTTT. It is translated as CASSTGLAADTQYF.

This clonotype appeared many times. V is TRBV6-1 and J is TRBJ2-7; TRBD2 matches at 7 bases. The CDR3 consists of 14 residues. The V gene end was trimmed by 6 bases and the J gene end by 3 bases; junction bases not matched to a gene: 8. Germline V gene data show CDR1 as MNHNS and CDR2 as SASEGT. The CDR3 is CASRGSGERYEQYF. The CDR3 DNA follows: TGTGCCAGCAGAGGAAGCGGGGAGCGCTACGAGCAGTACTTC.

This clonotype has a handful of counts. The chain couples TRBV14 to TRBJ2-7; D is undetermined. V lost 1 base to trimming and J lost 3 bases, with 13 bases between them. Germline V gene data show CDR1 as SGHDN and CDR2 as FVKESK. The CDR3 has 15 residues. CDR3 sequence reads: CASSQGPDGFYEQYF. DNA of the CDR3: TGTGCCAGCAGCCAAGGGCCGGACGGATTCTACGAGCAGTACTTC. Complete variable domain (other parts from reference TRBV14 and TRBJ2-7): EAGVTQFPSHSVIEKGQTVTLRCDPISGHDNLYWYRRVMGKEIKFLLHFVKESKQDESGMPNNRFLAERTGGTYSTLKVQPAELEDSGVYFCASSQGPDGFYEQYFGPGTRLTVT.

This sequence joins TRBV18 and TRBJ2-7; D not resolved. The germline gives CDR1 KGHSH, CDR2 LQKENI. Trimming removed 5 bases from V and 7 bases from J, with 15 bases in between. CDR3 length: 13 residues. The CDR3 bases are TGTGCCAGCTCAGGAGCCGAAGCTGCGGAGCAGTACTTC. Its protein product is CASSGAEAAEQYF.

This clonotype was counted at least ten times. The CDR3 loop is CASSPQGLLQDTQYF. The CDR3 DNA is TGTGCCAGCAGCCCCCAAGGGCTGCTTCAAGATACGCAGTATTTT. The V and J genes are TRBV7-2 and TRBJ2-3; D is uncertain. Germline assignment: CDR1 SGHTA and CDR2 FQGNSA. V was cut by 5 bases and J by 5 bases, with 17 bases left in between. The CDR3 has 15 amino acids.

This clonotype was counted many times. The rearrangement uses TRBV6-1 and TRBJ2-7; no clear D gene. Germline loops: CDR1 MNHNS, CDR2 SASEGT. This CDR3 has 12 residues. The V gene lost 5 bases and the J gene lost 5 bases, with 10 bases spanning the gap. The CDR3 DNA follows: TGTGCCAGCAGTCCTCCATCCCACGAGCAGTACTTC. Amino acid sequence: CASSPPSHEQYF.

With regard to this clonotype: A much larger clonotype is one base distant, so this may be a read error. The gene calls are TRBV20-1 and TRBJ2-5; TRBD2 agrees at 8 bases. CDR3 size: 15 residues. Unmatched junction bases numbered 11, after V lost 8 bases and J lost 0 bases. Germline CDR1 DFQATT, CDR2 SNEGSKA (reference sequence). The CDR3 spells CSTQSGSSDQETQYF. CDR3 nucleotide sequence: TGCAGTACTCAAAGCGGGAGCTCCGACCAAGAGACCCAGTACTTC.

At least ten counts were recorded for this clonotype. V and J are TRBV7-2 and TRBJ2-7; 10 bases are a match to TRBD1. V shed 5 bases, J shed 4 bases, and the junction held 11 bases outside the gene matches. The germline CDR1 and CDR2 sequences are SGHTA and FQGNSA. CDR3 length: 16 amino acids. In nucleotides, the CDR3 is TGTGCCAGCAGCGCCCGGGCCGGGACAGGGGTGTACGAGCAGTACTTC. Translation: CASSARAGTGVYEQYF.

The CDR3 DNA is TGTGCCAGCAGCTTACCAGGCAGGGGGAATCTCTACGAGCAGTACTTC. Translation gives CASSLPGRGNLYEQYF. V is TRBV7-9 and J is TRBJ2-7, with 7 positions matching TRBD1. The V segment lost 2 bases and the J segment 3 bases; nucleotides outside the gene matches: 10. Germline CDR1 is SEHNR and CDR2 is FQNEAQ (reference sequence). CDR3 length equals 16 residues.

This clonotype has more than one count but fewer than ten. The CDR3 DNA reads TGCGCCAGCAGCCGGGACTACGAATACAATGAGCAGTTCTTC. Its translation is CASSRDYEYNEQFF. The rearrangement uses TRBV5-1 and TRBJ2-1, with 7 bases fitting TRBD2. This CDR3 is built from 14 residues. Germline values: CDR1 SGHRS, CDR2 YFSETQ. V lost 4 bases to trimming and J lost 4 bases; unmatched junction nucleotides: 5.

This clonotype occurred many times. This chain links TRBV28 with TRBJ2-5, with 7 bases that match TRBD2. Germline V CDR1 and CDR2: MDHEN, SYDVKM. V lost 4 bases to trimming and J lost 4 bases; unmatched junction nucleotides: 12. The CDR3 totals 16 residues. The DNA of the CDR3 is TGTGCCAGCAGTTCCCAGGGTTGGGGGAGGGCAGAGACCCAGTACTTC. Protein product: CASSSQGWGRAETQYF.

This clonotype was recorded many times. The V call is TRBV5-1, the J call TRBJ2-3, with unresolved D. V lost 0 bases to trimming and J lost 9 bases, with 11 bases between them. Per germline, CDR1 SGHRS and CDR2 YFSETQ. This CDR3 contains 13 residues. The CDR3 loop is CASSLVSPETQYF. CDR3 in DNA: TGCGCCAGCAGCTTGGTGAGCCCCGAAACGCAGTATTTT.

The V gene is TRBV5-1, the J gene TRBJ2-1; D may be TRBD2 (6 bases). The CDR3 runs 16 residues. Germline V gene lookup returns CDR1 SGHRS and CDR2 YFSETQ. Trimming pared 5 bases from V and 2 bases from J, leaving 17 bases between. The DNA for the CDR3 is TGCGCCAGCAGACAAACCGGGACTCCACCCTACAATGAGCAGTTCTTC. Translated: CASRQTGTPPYNEQFF.